The next 8 T cell receptor beta chains were all read from a single sample in a study of blood T cells in healthy people across ages. For the second PCR, which ran for about 6 to 12 cycles, a sample-barcoded 5' primer and a J-beta primer mix were used. TCRdb reprocessed the 5' RACE reads via MiXCR and lists one record per CDR3 protein. The repertoire holds about a million distinct CDR3 sequences, with around 48% as singletons. The specimen was blood. The receptors here all came from a man younger than 40 in good health.

The CDR3: CASSQGPGYRAFF. DNA for the CDR3: TGTGCCAGCAGCCAAGGCCCAGGTTATCGAGCTTTCTTT. The rearrangement links TRBV3-1 to TRBJ1-1; D ambiguous. Germline lookup yields CDR1 LGHDT and CDR2 YNNKEL (reference sequence). This CDR3 is built from 13 residues. V dropped 1 base and J dropped 10 bases, with 13 bases sitting between them.

To note about this clonotype: A single base separates this from a much larger clone, so it may be a read error. The genes are TRBV3-1 and TRBJ2-1; a weak D match, TRBD2 (5 bases). The DNA end favors TRBJ2-7, so the J call may be wrong. There are 12 residues in the CDR3. Germline assignment: CDR1 LGHDT and CDR2 YNNKEL (reference sequence). CDR3 in amino acids: CAGSYGLGEQYF. The CDR3 DNA reads as TGTGCCGGCAGCTACGGACTGGGCGAGCAGTACTTC.

V and J are TRBV18 and TRBJ1-4; 8 bases line up with TRBD1. The CDR3 is made up of 18 amino acids. Trimming took 3 bases from V and 4 from J; bases not matched to a gene: 13. Germline V gene data show CDR1 as KGHSH and CDR2 as LQKENI. The CDR3, as DNA: TGTGCCAGCTCACCGAATGCAGTTGGGACAGGCATTAATGAAAAACTGTTTTTT. It encodes CASSPNAVGTGINEKLFF. The whole variable domain, filled in from reference TRBV18 and TRBJ1-4, reads NAGVMQNPRHLVRRRGQEARLRCSPMKGHSHVYWYRQLPEEGLKFMVYLQKENIIDESGMPKERFSAEFPKEGPSILRIQQVVRGDSAAYFCASSPNAVGTGINEKLFFGSGTQLSVL.

The chain has TRBV9 and TRBJ2-5; D unclear. The end of the DNA fits TRBJ2-7 better, so the J call may be wrong. CDR3 length: 14 residues. CDR1 is SGDLS, CDR2 YYNGEE, per germline. CDR3 sequence reads: CASSVANLGYEQYF. Written as DNA, the CDR3 is TGTGCCAGCAGCGTAGCAAATTTGGGTTACGAGCAGTACTTC.

The gene calls are TRBV5-4 and TRBJ2-3, with D perhaps being TRBD1 or TRBD2 (5 bases each). Trimming took 4 bases from V and 0 from J, leaving 18 bases between them. CDR3 size: 17 residues. Germline loops: CDR1 SGHNT, CDR2 YYREEE (reference sequence). The DNA of the CDR3 is TGTGCCAGCAGCCCGGGACCACGATTCGGTAGCACAGATACGCAGTATTTT. This translates into CASSPGPRFGSTDTQYF.

This clonotype was detected only a few times. V usage is TRBV9 and J usage is TRBJ2-1, with 7 nucleotides matching TRBD1. Trimming took 4 bases from V and 9 from J; bases not matched to a gene: 13. This CDR3 comprises 15 residues. Germline values: CDR1 SGDLS, CDR2 YYNGEE. This chain's CDR3 is CASSPRQGPSPEQFF. The CDR3 bases are TGTGCCAGCAGCCCCCGACAGGGACCTAGTCCTGAGCAGTTCTTC.

The CDR3 is CASNMGQGANEQFF. In DNA form, the CDR3 reads TGCGCCAGCAACATGGGACAGGGGGCAAATGAGCAGTTCTTC. The V and J genes are TRBV5-1 and TRBJ2-1; TRBD1 agrees at 12 bases. The junction had 5 bases not matched to a gene; V was cut back by 6 bases and J by 7 bases. Germline CDR1 is SGHRS and CDR2 is YFSETQ. CDR3 size: 14 residues.

The chain couples TRBV27 to TRBJ1-2; 8 bases map to TRBD1. Germline lookup yields CDR1 MNHEY and CDR2 SMNVEV (reference sequence). Germline trimming cut 8 bases from V and 6 bases from J; bases unmatched to any gene: 5. The CDR3 extends over 12 amino acids. The CDR3 loop reads CASGQGLDGYTF. The CDR3 coding sequence is TGTGCCAGCGGACAGGGCCTTGATGGCTACACCTTC.